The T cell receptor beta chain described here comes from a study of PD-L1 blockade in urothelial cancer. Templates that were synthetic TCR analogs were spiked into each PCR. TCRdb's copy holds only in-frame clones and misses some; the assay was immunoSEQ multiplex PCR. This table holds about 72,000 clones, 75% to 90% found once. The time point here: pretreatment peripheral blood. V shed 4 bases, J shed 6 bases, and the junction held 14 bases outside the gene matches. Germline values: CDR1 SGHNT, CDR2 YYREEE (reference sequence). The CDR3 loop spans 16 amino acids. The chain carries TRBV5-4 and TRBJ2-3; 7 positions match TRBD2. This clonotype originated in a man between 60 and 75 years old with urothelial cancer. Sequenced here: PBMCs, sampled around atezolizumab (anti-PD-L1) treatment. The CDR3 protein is CASSPRARGSADTQYF. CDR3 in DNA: TGTGCCAGCAGCCCTAGGGCCCGCGGGAGTGCGGATACGCAGTATTTT.